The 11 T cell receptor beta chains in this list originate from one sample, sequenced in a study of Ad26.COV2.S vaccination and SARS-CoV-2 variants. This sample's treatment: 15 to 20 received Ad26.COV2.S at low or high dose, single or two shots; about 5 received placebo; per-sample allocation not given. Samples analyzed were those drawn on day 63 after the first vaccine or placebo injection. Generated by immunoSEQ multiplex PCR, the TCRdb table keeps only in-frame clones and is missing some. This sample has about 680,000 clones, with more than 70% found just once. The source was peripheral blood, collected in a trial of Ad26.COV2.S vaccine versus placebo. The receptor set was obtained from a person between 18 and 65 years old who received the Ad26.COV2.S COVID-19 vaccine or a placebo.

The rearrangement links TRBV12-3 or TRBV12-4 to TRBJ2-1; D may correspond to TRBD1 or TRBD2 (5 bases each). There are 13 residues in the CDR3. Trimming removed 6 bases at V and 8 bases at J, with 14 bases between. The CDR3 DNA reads TGTGCCAGCAGGCCCGCCGGGACCCATGAGCAGTTCTTC. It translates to CASRPAGTHEQFF.

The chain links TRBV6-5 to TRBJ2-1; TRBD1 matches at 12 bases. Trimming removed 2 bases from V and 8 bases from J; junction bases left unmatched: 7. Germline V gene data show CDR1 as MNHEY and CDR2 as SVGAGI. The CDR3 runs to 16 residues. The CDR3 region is CASSYLWGTGGHEQFF. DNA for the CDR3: TGTGCCAGCAGTTACCTATGGGGGACAGGGGGCCATGAGCAGTTCTTC.

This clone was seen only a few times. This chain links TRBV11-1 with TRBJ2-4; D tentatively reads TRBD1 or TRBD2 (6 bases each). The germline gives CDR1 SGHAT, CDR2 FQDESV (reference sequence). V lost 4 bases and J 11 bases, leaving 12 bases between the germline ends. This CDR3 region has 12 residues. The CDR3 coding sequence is TGTGCCAGCAGCTCCGACGGGGGCGTTCAGTACTTC. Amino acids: CASSSDGGVQYF.

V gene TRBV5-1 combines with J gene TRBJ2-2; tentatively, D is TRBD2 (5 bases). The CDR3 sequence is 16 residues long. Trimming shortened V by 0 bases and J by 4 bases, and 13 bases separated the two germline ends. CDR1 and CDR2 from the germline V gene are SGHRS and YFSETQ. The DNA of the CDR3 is TGCGCCAGCAGCTTGGGGTACGGGATATCCACCGGGGAGCTGTTTTTT. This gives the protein CASSLGYGISTGELFF.

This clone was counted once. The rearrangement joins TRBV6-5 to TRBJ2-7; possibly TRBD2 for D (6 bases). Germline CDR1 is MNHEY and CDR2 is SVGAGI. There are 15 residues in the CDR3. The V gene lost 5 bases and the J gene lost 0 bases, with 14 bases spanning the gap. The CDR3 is CASSPGLPISYEQYF. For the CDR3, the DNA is TGTGCCAGCAGTCCAGGACTACCTATCTCCTACGAGCAGTACTTC.

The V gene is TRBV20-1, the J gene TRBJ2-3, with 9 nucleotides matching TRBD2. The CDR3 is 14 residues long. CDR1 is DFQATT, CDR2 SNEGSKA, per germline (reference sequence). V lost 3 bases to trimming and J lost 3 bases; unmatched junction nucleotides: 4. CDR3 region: CSASASGKTDTQYF. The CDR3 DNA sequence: TGCAGTGCTAGTGCTAGCGGGAAAACAGATACGCAGTATTTT.

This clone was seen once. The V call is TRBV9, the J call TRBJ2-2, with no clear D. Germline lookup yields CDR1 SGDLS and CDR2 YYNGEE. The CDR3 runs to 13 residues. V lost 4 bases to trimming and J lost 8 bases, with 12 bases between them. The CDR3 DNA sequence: TGTGCCAGCAGCCCGCGACCGTCTGGGGAGCTGTTTTTT. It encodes CASSPRPSGELFF.

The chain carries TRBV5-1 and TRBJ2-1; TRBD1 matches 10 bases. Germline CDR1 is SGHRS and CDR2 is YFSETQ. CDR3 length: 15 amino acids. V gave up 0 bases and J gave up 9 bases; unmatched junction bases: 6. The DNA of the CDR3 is TGCGCCAGCAGCTTGGGGGGACAGGGGTTAAGTGAGCAGTTCTTC. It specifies CASSLGGQGLSEQFF.

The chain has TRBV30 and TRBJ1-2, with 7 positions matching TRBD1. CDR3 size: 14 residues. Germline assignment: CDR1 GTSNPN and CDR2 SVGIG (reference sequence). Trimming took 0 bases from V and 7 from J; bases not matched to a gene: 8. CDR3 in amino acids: CAWSVRGRGAGYTF. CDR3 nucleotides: TGTGCCTGGAGTGTACGGGGCAGGGGGGCTGGCTACACCTTC.

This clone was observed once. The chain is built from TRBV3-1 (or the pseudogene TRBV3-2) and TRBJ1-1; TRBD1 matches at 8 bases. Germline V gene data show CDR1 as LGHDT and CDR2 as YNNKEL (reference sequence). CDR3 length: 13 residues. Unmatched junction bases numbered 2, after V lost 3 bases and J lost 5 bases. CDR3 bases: TGTGCCAGCAGCCAGGACAGGGAGACTGAAGCTTTCTTT. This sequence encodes CASSQDRETEAFF.

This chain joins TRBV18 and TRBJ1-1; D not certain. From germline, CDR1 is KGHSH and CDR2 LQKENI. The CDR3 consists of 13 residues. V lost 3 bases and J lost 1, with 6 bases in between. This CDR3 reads CASSPAANTEAFF. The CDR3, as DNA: TGTGCCAGCTCACCGGCAGCGAACACTGAAGCTTTCTTT.